The clone carrying this T cell receptor beta chain was counted only a few times. The antigen is not known. The data derive from a study of cytomegalovirus exposure and HLA in healthy donors. Study results and caveats: A further, later analysis showed that HLA-associated TCR beta chains (compared with equally common others) were more clonally expanded. Rates of TCR association differed by HLA locus in a later analysis, with DRB1 highest and HLA-C lowest. With later analysis, a missense DCLRE1C variant became linked to TCR beta V- and J-gene trimming.

Primers included in the PCR were 60 Vbeta and 13 Jbeta primers. Generated by immunoSEQ multiplex PCR, the TCRdb table keeps only in-frame clones and is missing some. The profile shows some 150,000 clones, around 80% of them singletons. The J segment lost 1 base and the V segment lost 4 bases, leaving 7 bases of the junction unmatched. The CDR3 runs 15 residues. Germline CDR1 is SGHNT and CDR2 is YYREEE (reference sequence). Material: PBMCs. The clonotype originates from a man aged 35-49 years in good health and CMV-seropositive. The chain combines TRBV5-4 with TRBJ1-1; the match to TRBD1 covers 7 bases. The DNA for the CDR3 is TGTGCCAGCAGCCGGAAGACAGGGTCGAACACTGAAGCTTTCTTT. Protein sequence: CASSRKTGSNTEAFF.